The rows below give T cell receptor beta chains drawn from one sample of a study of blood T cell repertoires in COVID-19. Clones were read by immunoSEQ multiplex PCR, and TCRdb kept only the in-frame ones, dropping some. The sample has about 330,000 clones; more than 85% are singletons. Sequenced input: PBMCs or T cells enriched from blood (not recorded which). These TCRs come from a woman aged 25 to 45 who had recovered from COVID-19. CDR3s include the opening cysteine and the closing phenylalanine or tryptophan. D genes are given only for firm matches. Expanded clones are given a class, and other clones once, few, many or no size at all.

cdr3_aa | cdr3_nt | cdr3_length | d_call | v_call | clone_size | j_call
CASSGPGTRAYEQFF | TGTGCCAGCAGTGGGCCCGGGACTAGGGCATATGAGCAGTTCTTC | 15 | TRBD2 | TRBV6-2/TRBV6-3 | NA | TRBJ2-1
CASSIGTGLQETQYF | TGTGCCAGTAGTATAGGAACAGGTTTACAAGAGACCCAGTACTTC | 15 | NA | TRBV19 | NA | TRBJ2-5
CASSLVGGRGIRTQYF | TGTGCCAGCAGCTTAGTAGGCGGGAGGGGGATCCGTACCCAGTACTTC | 16 | TRBD2 | TRBV7-2 | NA | TRBJ2-5
CASSPPGAPEKLFF | TGTGCCAGCTCACCACCAGGGGCGCCGGAAAAACTGTTTTTT | 14 | NA | TRBV18 | NA | TRBJ1-4
CATSKGHGGTGELFF | TGTGCCACCAGCAAGGGACATGGGGGCACCGGGGAGCTGTTTTTT | 15 | NA | TRBV15 | NA | TRBJ2-2
CASSQDQGKRNTIYF | TGTGCCAGCAGCCAAGATCAGGGTAAAAGAAACACCATATATTTT | 15 | NA | TRBV4-2 | NA | TRBJ1-3
CASSSGTGYEQYF | TGTGCCAGTAGTTCCGGGACTGGCTACGAGCAGTACTTC | 13 | NA | TRBV19 | NA | TRBJ2-7
CASSPSNRGSNSPLHF | TGTGCCAGCAGCCCAAGTAACAGGGGAAGTAATTCACCCCTCCACTTT | 16 | TRBD1 | TRBV9 | NA | TRBJ1-6
CASGDRLAGEDTQYF | TGTGCCAGCGGGGACCGGCTAGCGGGGGAGGATACGCAGTATTTT | 15 | TRBD2 | TRBV3-1/TRBV3-2 | NA | TRBJ2-3
CASSATGGGGYGYTF | TGTGCCAGCAGCGCCACAGGGGGAGGCGGCTATGGCTACACCTTC | 15 | TRBD1 | TRBV7-2 | NA | TRBJ1-2
CATSDPAGGDLAFF | TGTGCCACCAGTGACCCGGCGGGGGGCGATCTTGCTTTCTTT | 14 | NA | TRBV24-1 | NA | TRBJ1-1
CASSQVGVGGYEQYF | TGTGCCAGCAGCCAAGTGGGGGTAGGGGGCTACGAGCAGTACTTC | 15 | NA | TRBV14 | NA | TRBJ2-7
CASSDTGDSPLHF | TGTGCCAGTAGTGATACAGGGGATTCACCCCTCCACTTT | 13 | TRBD1 | TRBV19 | NA | TRBJ1-6
CASSLRSWFSGSTDTQYF | TGTGCCAGCAGCCTTAGATCTTGGTTTAGCGGGTCAACAGATACGCAGTATTTT | 18 | TRBD2 | TRBV13 | NA | TRBJ2-3
CSATGTGEAFF | TGCAGCGCGACCGGGACAGGAGAAGCTTTCTTT | 11 | TRBD1 | TRBV29-1 | NA | TRBJ1-1
CAIGLDRAGNTIYF | TGTGCCATCGGCCTGGACAGGGCTGGAAACACCATATATTTT | 14 | TRBD1 | TRBV10-3 | NA | TRBJ1-3
CSVFDRDHYEQYF | TGCAGCGTATTCGACAGGGATCACTACGAGCAGTACTTC | 13 | TRBD1 | TRBV29-1 | once | TRBJ2-7
CASSLVGGTGGRVNYGYTF | TGTGCCAGCAGCTTAGTAGGTGGGACAGGGGGCCGAGTTAACTATGGCTACACCTTC | 19 | TRBD1 | TRBV7-8 | NA | TRBJ1-2
CASSQVATGGAFF | TGTGCCAGCAGCCAAGTTGCGACAGGGGGTGCTTTCTTT | 13 | TRBD1 | TRBV4-2 | NA | TRBJ1-1
CASSWGQGLNTEAFF | TGCGCCAGCAGCTGGGGACAGGGCCTGAACACTGAAGCTTTCTTT | 15 | TRBD1 | TRBV5-1 | NA | TRBJ1-1
CASSVGYGGYTF | TGTGCCAGCTCCGTGGGCTACGGTGGCTACACCTTC | 12 | NA | TRBV6-5 | NA | TRBJ1-2
CASSPTGSGYTF | TGTGCCAGCAGCCCGACAGGGAGCGGCTACACCTTC | 12 | TRBD1 | TRBV7-9 | NA | TRBJ1-2
CASSPRTGGNTEAFF | TGTGCCAGCAGTCCCCGGACAGGCGGGAACACTGAAGCTTTCTTT | 15 | TRBD1 | TRBV25-1 | NA | TRBJ1-1
CASSLETGPGEKLFF | TGTGCCAGCAGCCTTGAGACAGGGCCTGGTGAAAAACTGTTTTTT | 15 | TRBD1 | TRBV7-9 | NA | TRBJ1-4
CASSYPGLAGGSAYNEQFF | TGTGCTAGCAGTTATCCGGGACTAGCGGGAGGGAGCGCCTACAATGAGCAGTTCTTC | 19 | TRBD2 | TRBV7-7 | once | TRBJ2-1
CASATGRNTEAFF | TGTGCCAGTGCAACAGGACGGAACACTGAAGCTTTCTTT | 13 | NA | TRBV19 | NA | TRBJ1-1
CASSVELAGDNEQFF | TGTGCCAGCAGCGTAGAACTAGCGGGGGACAATGAGCAGTTCTTC | 15 | TRBD2 | TRBV9 | few | TRBJ2-1
CASSRGQTYGYTF | TGCGCCAGCAGCCGAGGACAAACCTATGGCTACACCTTC | 13 | NA | TRBV5-1 | NA | TRBJ1-2
CASSQAGGSYEQYF | TGTGCCAGCAGCCAAGCGGGAGGTTCTTACGAGCAGTACTTC | 14 | TRBD2 | TRBV4-2 | NA | TRBJ2-7
CSVGQGTTDTQYF | TGCAGCGTTGGGCAGGGGACCACAGATACGCAGTATTTT | 13 | NA | TRBV29-1 | NA | TRBJ2-3
CASSNRGAVNTEAFF | TGTGCCAGCAGCAATCGCGGGGCGGTGAACACTGAAGCTTTCTTT | 15 | NA | TRBV7-9 | NA | TRBJ1-1
CASSQGTVVAYEQYF | TGTGCCAGCAGCCAAGGGACAGTAGTAGCCTACGAGCAGTACTTC | 15 | NA | TRBV3-1/TRBV3-2 | NA | TRBJ2-7
CASGFNQPQHF | TGTGCCAGCGGCTTCAATCAGCCCCAGCATTTT | 11 | NA | TRBV28 | once | TRBJ1-5
CASTHLIESGGRLGNEQFF | TGCGCCAGCACCCATTTGATCGAATCGGGAGGACGGTTGGGCAATGAGCAGTTCTTC | 19 | TRBD2 | TRBV5-1 | NA | TRBJ2-1
CASTGYEQYF | TGTGCCAGCACCGGCTACGAGCAGTACTTC | 10 | NA | TRBV21-1 | once | TRBJ2-7
CASSMARSSYNEQFF | TGTGCCAGTAGTATGGCGCGGAGCTCCTACAATGAGCAGTTCTTC | 15 | NA | TRBV19 | NA | TRBJ2-1
CASSQRLAGAWEQYF | TGCGCCAGCAGCCAACGACTAGCGGGAGCGTGGGAGCAGTACTTC | 15 | TRBD2 | TRBV4-1 | few | TRBJ2-7
CASSLAGKNTDTQYF | TGTGCCAGCAGCCTAGCGGGGAAAAACACAGATACGCAGTATTTT | 15 | TRBD2 | TRBV28 | NA | TRBJ2-3
CASSWASRDYGYTF | TGTGCCAGCAGTTGGGCGAGCAGGGACTATGGCTACACCTTC | 14 | NA | TRBV6-5 | NA | TRBJ1-2
CASSFLARGGQETQYF | TGTGCCAGCAGCTTCCTAGCGCGGGGGGGACAAGAGACCCAGTACTTC | 16 | TRBD2 | TRBV11-3 | NA | TRBJ2-5
CASSDTHPMTGGSGNTIYF | TGTGCCAGCAGTGACACCCACCCTATGACAGGGGGGAGTGGAAACACCATATATTTT | 19 | TRBD1 | TRBV6-4 | NA | TRBJ1-3
CASSLRPTPNQPQHF | TGTGCCAGCAGTTTACGCCCGACTCCCAATCAGCCCCAGCATTTT | 15 | NA | TRBV27 | NA | TRBJ1-5
CASSLTGTEAFF | TGTGCCAGCAGCCTCACAGGGACTGAAGCTTTCTTT | 12 | NA | TRBV12-3/TRBV12-4 | NA | TRBJ1-1
CATSGQTYEQYF | TGTGCCACCAGCGGACAGACCTACGAGCAGTACTTC | 12 | NA | TRBV24-1 | once | TRBJ2-7
CASSPVGGYNSPLHF | TGTGCCAGCTCACCGGTGGGGGGTTATAATTCACCCCTCCACTTT | 15 | NA | TRBV18 | NA | TRBJ1-6
CASSLVGTSGRNEQFF | TGTGCCAGCAGCTTGGTGGGGACTAGCGGGAGGAATGAGCAGTTCTTC | 16 | TRBD2 | TRBV5-5 | NA | TRBJ2-1
CASSPTGYGNQPQHF | TGTGCCAGCAGCCCGACAGGGTATGGCAATCAGCCCCAGCATTTT | 15 | TRBD1 | TRBV28 | NA | TRBJ1-5
CASSPLGGNQPQHF | TGTGCCAGCTCACCGTTGGGGGGAAATCAGCCCCAGCATTTT | 14 | NA | TRBV18 | NA | TRBJ1-5
CASSSDRGLYYGYTF | TGTGCCAGCAGCTCGGACAGGGGCCTTTACTATGGCTACACCTTC | 15 | TRBD1 | TRBV6-6 | NA | TRBJ1-2
CATSRAGDPYEQYF | TGTGCCACCAGCAGAGCCGGGGATCCCTACGAGCAGTACTTC | 14 | NA | TRBV15 | NA | TRBJ2-7
CASSWDRPTSTDTQYF | TGTGCCAGCAGCTGGGACAGGCCTACCTCCACAGATACGCAGTATTTT | 16 | TRBD1 | TRBV5-5 | NA | TRBJ2-3
CASSYSSLSLADGYNEQFF | TGTGCCAGCAGTTACTCGTCTCTTTCTTTAGCGGACGGATACAATGAGCAGTTCTTC | 19 | NA | TRBV6-2/TRBV6-3 | NA | TRBJ2-1
CASSFSRDEQYF | TGTGCCAGCAGTTTTAGCCGGGACGAGCAGTACTTC | 12 | NA | TRBV28 | NA | TRBJ2-7
CASSYSNRANTGELFF | TGTGCCAGCAGTTACTCGAACAGGGCGAACACCGGGGAGCTGTTTTTT | 16 | NA | TRBV6-5 | NA | TRBJ2-2
CATSVGQRRVVSEAFF | TGTGCCACCAGCGTTGGCCAGCGCCGGGTTGTCTCTGAAGCTTTCTTT | 16 | NA | TRBV15 | NA | TRBJ1-1
CASSSGTSPYNEQFF | TGTGCCAGCAGCTCCGGGACTAGTCCCTACAATGAGCAGTTCTTC | 15 | TRBD2 | TRBV7-3 | once | TRBJ2-1
CASSQDLKGTPTEAFF | TGTGCCAGCAGCCAAGACTTAAAGGGGACACCCACTGAAGCTTTCTTT | 16 | NA | TRBV3-1/TRBV3-2 | NA | TRBJ1-1